A selection of T cell receptor beta chains follows, all from one sample in a study of T cell clones after liver transplantation. Profiled with immunoSEQ multiplex PCR; TCRdb holds only in-frame clones, not every one. The sample has over 8,500 clones, 60% to 75% seen once. The source was CD4+ T cells from blood, collected approximately 30 months after liver transplant. The source of these receptors is a human patient who received a liver transplant. The graft donor may account for some of the T cells. CDR3s include the opening cysteine and the closing phenylalanine or tryptophan. A D gene is named only where the DNA matches it firmly. The size of a clone is reported for some rows only, either as once, few or many, or as a class for expanded clones.

j_call cdr3_length d_call clone_size v_call cdr3_aa cdr3_nt
TRBJ2-3 12 - - TRBV19 CASGWITDTQYF TGTGCCAGTGGGTGGATCACAGATACGCAGTATTTT
TRBJ2-1 16 - - TRBV9 CASSVDSGLQWNEQFF TGTGCCAGCAGCGTAGATTCGGGGTTACAGTGGAATGAGCAGTTCTTC
TRBJ2-3 16 - - TRBV2 CASKRRGLSTTDTQYF TGTGCCAGCAAGAGGCGGGGCCTAAGCACTACAGATACGCAGTATTTT
TRBJ2-7 14 - - TRBV19 CASSIVGESYEQYF TGTGCCAGTAGTATTGTGGGGGAATCCTACGAGCAGTACTTC
TRBJ1-4 14 - - TRBV6-4 CASSDSADNEKLFF TGTGCCAGCAGTGATTCGGCAGACAATGAAAAACTGTTTTTT
TRBJ2-7 18 - few TRBV27 CASSPLTNRVPSSYEQYF TGTGCCAGCAGTCCTTTGACCAACAGGGTCCCCAGCTCCTACGAGCAGTACTTC
TRBJ1-4 15 - - TRBV11-2 CASNPSGQGSEKLFF TGTGCCAGCAACCCGTCAGGGCAGGGTAGTGAAAAACTGTTTTTT
TRBJ2-1 15 TRBD1 - TRBV6-5 CASSSDRGPYNEQFF TGTGCCAGCAGTTCAGACAGGGGGCCCTACAATGAGCAGTTCTTC
TRBJ2-2 16 - - TRBV6-6 CASSYREDANTGELFF TGTGCCAGCAGTTACCGTGAAGACGCGAACACCGGGGAGCTGTTTTTT
TRBJ1-1 15 - once TRBV5-5 CASSLVRGLNTEAFF TGTGCCAGCAGCTTGGTCAGGGGTCTGAACACTGAAGCTTTCTTT
TRBJ2-1 16 - - TRBV5-4 CASSLGVPNSYNEQFF TGTGCCAGCAGCTTGGGGGTGCCCAACTCCTACAATGAGCAGTTCTTC
TRBJ2-1 12 TRBD1 once TRBV5-1 CATRGQGYEQFF TGCGCCACTAGGGGACAGGGCTATGAGCAGTTCTTC
TRBJ2-3 20 TRBD2 - TRBV10-3 CAISESPSGGNSEYTDTQYF TGTGCCATCAGTGAGTCCCCAAGCGGGGGCAACTCCGAATACACAGATACGCAGTATTTT
TRBJ1-2 12 - - TRBV30 CAWTTDNYGYTF TGTGCCTGGACGACCGACAACTATGGCTACACCTTC
TRBJ1-4 17 TRBD1 - TRBV4-3 CASSQGTGFTTNEKLFF TGCGCCAGCAGCCAAGGGACAGGGTTTACAACTAATGAAAAACTGTTTTTT
TRBJ2-2 17 - medium-sized TRBV7-6 CASSSPLMGTNTGELFF TGTGCCAGCAGCTCTCCCCTGATGGGAACGAACACCGGGGAGCTGTTTTTT
TRBJ1-1 12 TRBD1 - TRBV6-1 CASRQGNTEAFF TGTGCCAGCCGACAGGGGAACACTGAAGCTTTCTTT
TRBJ2-2 12 - - TRBV10-3 CAAGEGAGELFF TGTGCCGCCGGGGAGGGGGCCGGGGAGCTGTTTTTT
TRBJ1-2 14 TRBD1 few TRBV7-9 CASSLVDRSYGYTF TGTGCCAGCAGCTTAGTGGACAGGAGCTATGGCTACACCTTC
TRBJ2-7 14 TRBD1 - TRBV15 CATSPRTGDYEQYF TGTGCCACCAGCCCCCGGACAGGGGACTACGAGCAGTACTTC
TRBJ2-3 20 TRBD2 - TRBV7-6 CASSPFVRLAGGPTTDTQYF TGTGCCAGCAGCCCTTTTGTGAGGCTAGCGGGGGGCCCTACCACAGATACGCAGTATTTT
TRBJ2-7 16 TRBD1 - TRBV5-1 CASSLSPGQGMYEQYF TGCGCCAGCAGCCTTTCTCCGGGACAGGGAATGTACGAGCAGTACTTC
TRBJ2-2 19 - - TRBV19 CASSIRPQTGRGNTGELFF TGTGCCAGTAGTATAAGGCCCCAAACAGGCAGGGGGAACACCGGGGAGCTGTTTTTT
TRBJ2-1 15 TRBD2 few TRBV5-1 CASKFREGPYNEQFF TGCGCCAGCAAGTTCCGGGAGGGCCCCTACAATGAGCAGTTCTTC
TRBJ1-5 16 TRBD1 - TRBV15 CATSKDRGMSNQPQHF TGTGCCACCAGCAAAGACAGGGGGATGAGCAATCAGCCCCAGCATTTT
TRBJ2-7 13 - - TRBV15 CATSRDNRGQQYF TGTGCCACCAGCAGAGATAACCGGGGGCAGCAGTACTTC
TRBJ1-2 19 TRBD1 - TRBV5-6 CASSWDSPREMEANYGYTF TGTGCCAGCAGCTGGGACAGCCCAAGGGAGATGGAAGCCAACTATGGCTACACCTTC
TRBJ2-1 12 - - TRBV27 CASSPKGTEQFF TGTGCCAGCAGTCCAAAAGGGACAGAGCAGTTCTTC
TRBJ1-2 12 - - TRBV27 CASSEGRQAAVF TGTGCCAGTTCAGAGGGACGGCAGGCGGCCGTTTTC
TRBJ2-3 15 - few TRBV27 CASSLLDGSADTQYF TGTGCCAGCAGTTTATTGGACGGGAGCGCAGATACGCAGTATTTT
TRBJ1-2 15 - - TRBV10-3 CASSYSTGTAAGYTF TGTGCCAGCAGTTACTCCACAGGGACGGCCGCTGGCTACACCTTC
TRBJ2-1 15 TRBD1 few TRBV13 CASSLGEQGFGEQFF TGTGCCAGCAGTTTAGGGGAACAGGGGTTCGGTGAGCAGTTCTTC
TRBJ2-3 15 - few TRBV30 CAWTSGGGRTDTQYF TGTGCCTGGACCTCGGGAGGGGGCCGTACAGATACGCAGTATTTT
TRBJ2-5 12 - - TRBV5-1 CASSGDTETQYF TGCGCCAGCAGTGGGGACACGGAGACCCAGTACTTC
TRBJ2-1 14 - - TRBV14 CASSHSSSYNEQFF TGTGCCAGCAGCCATTCTTCCTCCTACAATGAGCAGTTCTTC
TRBJ1-2 12 - - TRBV5-1 CASRGGNWGYTF TGCGCCAGCAGGGGAGGGAATTGGGGCTACACCTTC
TRBJ2-4 19 TRBD2 medium-sized TRBV4-1 CASSHPPGGGRALSNIQYF TGCGCCAGCAGCCACCCCCCGGGGGGCGGGAGGGCCCTGTCAAACATTCAGTACTTC
TRBJ2-1 13 - few TRBV5-1 CASSLDTYNEQFF TGCGCCAGCAGCTTGGACACCTACAATGAGCAGTTCTTC
TRBJ2-1 14 - - TRBV19 CASKGPSSYNEQFF TGTGCCAGTAAAGGACCGAGCTCCTACAATGAGCAGTTCTTC
TRBJ2-2 14 TRBD1 few TRBV30 CACLDRANTGELFF TGTGCCTGCTTGGACAGGGCGAACACCGGGGAGCTGTTTTTT
TRBJ1-4 13 - - TRBV2 CASIQGLGEKLFF TGTGCCAGCATTCAGGGCCTGGGGGAAAAACTGTTTTTT